This T cell receptor (beta chain) was identified during a study of T cells in Graves' hyperthyroidism and ophthalmopathy (dated by TCRdb to between 2018 and 2021). Looking at the study overall: Peripheral blood was sampled at the time of initial diagnosis, prior to any treatment. To identify distinguishing TCR V-J signatures, a discovery cohort of some 100 patients was used, comprising some 45 with Graves' ophthalmopathy and 57 with stable Graves' hyperthyroidism. An independent validation cohort of 18 to 20 hyperthyroidism patients and 17 patients who later progressed to ophthalmopathy tested prospective prediction of ophthalmopathy. The 75 to 100 discovery patients were divided at random into training and test sets in a 7:3 ratio. In addition, the study compared T-cell repertoires in thyroid tissue and in blood from roughly 6 Graves' hyperthyroidism patients. After blood sampling, hyperthyroidism patients were treated with methimazole at a starting dose of 30 mg daily, and ophthalmopathy patients were treated with high-dose intravenous methylprednisolone. TCR Vbeta CDR3 sequencing of around 130 peripheral blood samples (43 ophthalmopathy, 75 to 85 hyperthyroidism and about 17 progressor patients) is reported in the paper.

This clonotype has just a few counts. It lacks a known antigen. No much larger clonotype is one base removed from it; base qualities were not supplied. Overall study outcomes, separate from this receptor: In cross-validation, a model built on a 13 V-J signature told ophthalmopathy apart from stable hyperthyroidism with 87.88% sensitivity and around 81% specificity, and in testing the same model reached 80%/75%. No statistical method was used to set the sample size in advance, and investigators knew the group allocation. In validation, the model predicted progression to ophthalmopathy with 55% to 71% sensitivity and 72% to 75% specificity, a median of 6.5 months before onset. Most expanded thyroid clonotypes (frequency above 0.001) were also detected in blood, a finding suggesting that blood repertoires may reflect thyroid immune responses.

The TCR beta CDR3 regions were amplified from RNA transcripts. The first round of RT-PCR for the TCR CDR3 was performed with the HTBI primer set and the Qiagen OneStep RT-PCR kit. Libraries were constructed in a second round of multiplex PCR, after which size selection and purification were performed. Libraries were sequenced paired-end with 100 bp reads on an Illumina HiSeq2000. The paper's processing steps were these. SOAPnuke was used to process the raw data, with reads discarded if the reads contained adapters or uncalled bases, had a mean Phred below 15, or lacked an exact constant-primer or identifier match. High-quality paired reads were merged with COPE v1.2.5, and unique nucleotide sequences were defined as clonotypes. MiTCR v1.1 was used to align the clonotypes against IMGT TRBV, TRBD and TRBJ reference segments. The analysis included only V-J combinations with a frequency above 0.0001, which together covered roughly 99% of the repertoires. The TCS score was defined as the ratio of F50 (clonal expansion) to E x V (chaos), calculated using BLOSUM62-based TCRdist between CDR3 peptides within each V-J. Welch's t-statistics and random forest reduced roughly 500 V-J features to about 12, which were used in a naive Bayes classifier (R e1071). TCRdb passed the public sequencing reads through fastp at Q25 and MiXCR, retaining productive beta sequences. Rows are combined by CDR3 protein, so each entry shows the most common genes and DNA. In this record, the V and J calls reflect TCRdb's handling and not the investigators' own analysis. This sample lists about half a million distinct CDR3 sequences; about a fifth were detected once. Clones ranked in the top ten supply about a quarter of the sample.

Reading from cysteine to phenylalanine, the CDR3 counts 13 amino acids. Solely the CDR3 DNA is kept, with 39 bases framed from the first base. For CDR1 and CDR2, the germline V gene (reference sequence) lists PRHDT and FYEKMQ. Trimming costs V 7 bases and J 7 bases, and their ends lie 16 bases apart. Stable Graves' hyperthyroidism was defined as the absence of progression to ophthalmopathy over 18 months of follow-up. Hyperthyroidism patients were newly diagnosed, had a disease duration of under 2 months, and were aged 18 to 65 years. Patients with uncontrolled infections, other autoimmune diseases, pregnancy or lactation were excluded. Clinical symptoms, serum thyroxine and TRAb, thyroid ultrasound, and orbital computed tomography formed the basis for the diagnoses. Ficoll-Paque density gradient centrifugation was used to isolate PBMCs from around 10 ml of fresh peripheral blood. Total RNA was extracted with Trizol reagent, and quality was checked on an Agilent 2100 Bioanalyzer.

The sequence was obtained from a young man with Graves' hyperthyroidism. The rearranged segments are TRBV13 and TRBJ1-2; TRBD1 might be the D gene, on 5 matching bases. Material for sequencing was blood. The CDR3 protein sequence reads: CASTLAGGFGYTF. The nucleotides are TGTGCCAGCACCCTCGCCGGGGGGTTTGGCTACACCTTC. The CDR3 plus the reference TRBV13 and TRBJ1-2 genes for the other parts give the full variable domain: AAGVIQSPRHLIKEKRETATLKCYPIPRHDTVYWYQQGPGQDPQFLISFYEKMQSDKGSIPDRFSAQQFSDYHSELNMSSLELGDSALYFCASTLAGGFGYTFGSGTRLTVV.